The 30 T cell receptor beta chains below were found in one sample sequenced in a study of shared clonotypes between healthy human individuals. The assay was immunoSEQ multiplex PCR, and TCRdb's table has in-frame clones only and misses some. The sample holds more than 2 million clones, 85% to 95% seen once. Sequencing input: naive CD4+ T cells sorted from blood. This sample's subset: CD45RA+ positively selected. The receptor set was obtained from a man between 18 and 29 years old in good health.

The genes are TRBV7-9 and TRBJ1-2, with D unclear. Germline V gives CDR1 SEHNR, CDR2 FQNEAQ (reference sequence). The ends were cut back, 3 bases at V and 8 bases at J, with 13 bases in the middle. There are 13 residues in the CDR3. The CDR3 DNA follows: TGTGCCAGCAGCTTGGCGTTCGTGGGGGGCTACACCTTC. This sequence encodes CASSLAFVGGYTF.

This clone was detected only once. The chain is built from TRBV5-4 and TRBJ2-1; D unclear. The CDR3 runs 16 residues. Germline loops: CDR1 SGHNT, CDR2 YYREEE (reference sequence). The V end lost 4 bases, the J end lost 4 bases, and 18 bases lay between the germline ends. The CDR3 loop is CASSPAVEVRYNEQFF. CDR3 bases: TGTGCCAGCAGCCCTGCGGTAGAAGTTCGGTACAATGAGCAGTTCTTC.

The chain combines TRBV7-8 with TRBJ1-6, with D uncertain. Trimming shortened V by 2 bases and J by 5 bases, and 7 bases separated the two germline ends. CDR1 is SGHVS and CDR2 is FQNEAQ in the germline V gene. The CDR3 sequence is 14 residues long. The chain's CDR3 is CASSLLSDNSPLHF. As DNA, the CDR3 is TGTGCCAGCAGCTTATTGTCGGATAATTCACCCCTCCACTTT.

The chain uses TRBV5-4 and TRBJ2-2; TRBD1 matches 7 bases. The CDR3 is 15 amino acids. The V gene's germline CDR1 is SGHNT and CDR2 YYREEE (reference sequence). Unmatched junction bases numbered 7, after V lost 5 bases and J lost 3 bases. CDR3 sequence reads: CASRPTGEYTGELFF. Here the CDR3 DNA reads TGTGCCAGCAGACCTACAGGGGAGTACACCGGGGAGCTGTTTTTT. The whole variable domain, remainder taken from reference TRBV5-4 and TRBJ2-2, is ETGVTQSPTHLIKTRGQQVTLRCSSQSGHNTVSWYQQALGQGPQFIFQYYREEENGRGNFPPRFSGLQFPNYSSELNVNALELDDSALYLCASRPTGEYTGELFFGEGSRLTVL.

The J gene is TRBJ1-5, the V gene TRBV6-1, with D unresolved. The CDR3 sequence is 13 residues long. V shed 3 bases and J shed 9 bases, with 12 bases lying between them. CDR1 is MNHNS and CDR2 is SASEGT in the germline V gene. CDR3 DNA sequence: TGTGCCAGCAGTGATTCCGGCGACGGGCCCCAGCATTTT. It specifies CASSDSGDGPQHF.

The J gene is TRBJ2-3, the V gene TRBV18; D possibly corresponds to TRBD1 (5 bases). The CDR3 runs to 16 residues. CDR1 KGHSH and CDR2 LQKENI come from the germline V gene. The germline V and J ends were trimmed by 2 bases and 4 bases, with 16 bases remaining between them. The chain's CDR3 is CASSPVTGSGPDTQYF. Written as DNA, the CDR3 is TGTGCCAGCTCACCAGTTACAGGTTCGGGTCCAGATACGCAGTATTTT.

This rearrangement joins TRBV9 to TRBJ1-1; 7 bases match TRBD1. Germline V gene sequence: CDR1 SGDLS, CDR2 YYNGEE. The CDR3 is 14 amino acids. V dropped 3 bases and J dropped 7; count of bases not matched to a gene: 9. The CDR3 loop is CASSAGQDPFEAFF. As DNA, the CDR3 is TGTGCCAGCAGCGCCGGACAGGACCCTTTTGAAGCTTTCTTT.

CDR3 amino acids: CASSPDRIYGYTF. The CDR3 bases are TGTGCCAGCTCTCCCGACAGAATCTATGGCTACACCTTC. This sequence joins TRBV18 and TRBJ1-2, with TRBD1 as a possible D gene (5 bases). The ends were cut back, 6 bases at V and 4 bases at J, with 12 bases in the middle. CDR3 length: 13 residues. Looked up from germline, CDR1 is KGHSH and CDR2 is LQKENI.

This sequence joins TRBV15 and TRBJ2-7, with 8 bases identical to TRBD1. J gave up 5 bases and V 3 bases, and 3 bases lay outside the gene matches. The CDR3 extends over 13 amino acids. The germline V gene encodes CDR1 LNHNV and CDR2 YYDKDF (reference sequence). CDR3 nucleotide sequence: TGTGCCACCAGCAGGCGGACAGGGAACGAGCAGTACTTC. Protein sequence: CATSRRTGNEQYF. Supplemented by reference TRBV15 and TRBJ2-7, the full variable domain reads DAMVIQNPRYQVTQFGKPVTLSCSQTLNHNVMYWYQQKSSQAPKLLFHYYDKDFNNEADTPDNFQSRRPNTSFCFLDIRSPGLGDTAMYLCATSRRTGNEQYFGPGTRLTVT.

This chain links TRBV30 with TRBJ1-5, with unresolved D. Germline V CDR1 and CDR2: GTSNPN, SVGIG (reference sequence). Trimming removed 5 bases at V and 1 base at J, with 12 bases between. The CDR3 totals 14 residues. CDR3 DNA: TGTGCCTGGTCACTTCGGGCAAGCAATCAGCCCCAGCATTTT. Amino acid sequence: CAWSLRASNQPQHF.

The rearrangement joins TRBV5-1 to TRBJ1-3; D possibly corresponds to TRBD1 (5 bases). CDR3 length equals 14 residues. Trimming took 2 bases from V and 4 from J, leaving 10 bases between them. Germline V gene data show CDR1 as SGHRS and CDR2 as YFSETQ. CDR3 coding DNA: TGCGCCAGCAGCTTCAGGGAAAGAGGAAACACCATATATTTT. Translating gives CASSFRERGNTIYF.

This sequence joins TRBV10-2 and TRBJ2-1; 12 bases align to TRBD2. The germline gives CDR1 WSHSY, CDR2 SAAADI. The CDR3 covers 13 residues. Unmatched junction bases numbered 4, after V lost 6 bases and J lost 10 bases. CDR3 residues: CASRTSGSWEQFF. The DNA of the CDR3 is TGCGCCAGCAGGACTAGCGGGAGTTGGGAGCAGTTCTTC.

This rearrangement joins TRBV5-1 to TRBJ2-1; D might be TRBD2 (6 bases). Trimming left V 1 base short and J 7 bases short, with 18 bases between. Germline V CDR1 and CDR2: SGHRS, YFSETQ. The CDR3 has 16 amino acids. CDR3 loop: CASSLPGGSGGNEQFF. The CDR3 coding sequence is TGCGCCAGCAGCTTGCCCGGAGGGTCAGGTGGTAATGAGCAGTTCTTC.

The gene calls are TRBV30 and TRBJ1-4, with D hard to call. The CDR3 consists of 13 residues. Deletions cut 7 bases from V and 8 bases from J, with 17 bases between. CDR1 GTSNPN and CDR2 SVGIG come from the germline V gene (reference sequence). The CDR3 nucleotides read TGTGCCTCCCTAGGTCAAAAAGGCGAAAAACTGTTTTTT. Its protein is CASLGQKGEKLFF.

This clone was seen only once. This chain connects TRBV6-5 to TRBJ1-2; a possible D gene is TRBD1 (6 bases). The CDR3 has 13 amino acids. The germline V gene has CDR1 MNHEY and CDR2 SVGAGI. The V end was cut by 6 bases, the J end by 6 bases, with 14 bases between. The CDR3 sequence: CASSRGQLDGYTF. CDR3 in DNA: TGTGCCAGCAGCCGAGGACAGTTGGATGGCTACACCTTC.

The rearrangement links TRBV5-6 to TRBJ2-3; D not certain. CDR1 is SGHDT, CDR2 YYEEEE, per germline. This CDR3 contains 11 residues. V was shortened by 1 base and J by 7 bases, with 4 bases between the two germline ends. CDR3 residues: CASSLTHTQYF. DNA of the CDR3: TGTGCCAGCAGCTTGACCCATACGCAGTATTTT.

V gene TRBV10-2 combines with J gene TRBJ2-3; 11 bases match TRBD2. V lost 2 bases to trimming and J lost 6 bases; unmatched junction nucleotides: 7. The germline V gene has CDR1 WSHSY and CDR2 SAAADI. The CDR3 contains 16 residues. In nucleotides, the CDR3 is TGCGCCAGCAGTGAGATTAGCGGGAGGGCCGCGGATACGCAGTATTTT. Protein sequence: CASSEISGRAADTQYF.

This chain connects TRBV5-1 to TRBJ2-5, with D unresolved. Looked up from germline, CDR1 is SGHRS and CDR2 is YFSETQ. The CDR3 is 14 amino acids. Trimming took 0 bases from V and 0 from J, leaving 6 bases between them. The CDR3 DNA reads TGCGCCAGCAGCTTGGAGAGCCACCAAGAGACCCAGTACTTC. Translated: CASSLESHQETQYF. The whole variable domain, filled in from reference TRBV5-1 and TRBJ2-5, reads KAGVTQTPRYLIKTRGQQVTLSCSPISGHRSVSWYQQTPGQGLQFLFEYFSETQRNKGNFPGRFSGRQFSNSRSEMNVSTLELGDSALYLCASSLESHQETQYFGPGTRLLVL.

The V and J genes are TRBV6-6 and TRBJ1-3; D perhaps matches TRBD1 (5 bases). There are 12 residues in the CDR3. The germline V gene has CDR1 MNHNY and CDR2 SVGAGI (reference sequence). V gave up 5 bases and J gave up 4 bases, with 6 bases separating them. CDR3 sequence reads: CASSGAGNTIYF. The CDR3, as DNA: TGTGCCAGCAGTGGGGCGGGAAACACCATATATTTT.

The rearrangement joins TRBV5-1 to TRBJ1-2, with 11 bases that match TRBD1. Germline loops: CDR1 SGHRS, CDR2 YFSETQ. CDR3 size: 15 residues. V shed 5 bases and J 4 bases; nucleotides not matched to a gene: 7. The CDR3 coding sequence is TGCGCCAGCAGTACCGGGACAGGGGGAGGCTATGGCTACACCTTC. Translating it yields CASSTGTGGGYGYTF.

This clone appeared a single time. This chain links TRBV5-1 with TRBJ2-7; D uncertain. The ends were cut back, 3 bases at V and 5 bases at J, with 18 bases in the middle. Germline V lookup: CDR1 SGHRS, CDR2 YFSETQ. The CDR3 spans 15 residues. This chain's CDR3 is CASSSSVGAIDEQYF. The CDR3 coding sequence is TGCGCCAGCAGCTCATCGGTAGGAGCTATCGACGAGCAGTACTTC.

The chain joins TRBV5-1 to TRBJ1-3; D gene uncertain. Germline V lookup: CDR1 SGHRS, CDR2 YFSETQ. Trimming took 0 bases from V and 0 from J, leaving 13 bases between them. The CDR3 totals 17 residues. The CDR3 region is CASSLAQQGFSGNTIYF. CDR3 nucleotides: TGCGCCAGCAGCTTGGCCCAACAAGGCTTCTCTGGAAACACCATATATTTT.

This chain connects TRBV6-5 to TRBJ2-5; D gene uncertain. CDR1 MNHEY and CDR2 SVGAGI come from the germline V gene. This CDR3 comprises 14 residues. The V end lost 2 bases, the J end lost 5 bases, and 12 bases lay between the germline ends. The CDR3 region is CASSYGVLGETQYF. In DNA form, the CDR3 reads TGTGCCAGCAGTTACGGGGTGCTGGGGGAGACCCAGTACTTC.

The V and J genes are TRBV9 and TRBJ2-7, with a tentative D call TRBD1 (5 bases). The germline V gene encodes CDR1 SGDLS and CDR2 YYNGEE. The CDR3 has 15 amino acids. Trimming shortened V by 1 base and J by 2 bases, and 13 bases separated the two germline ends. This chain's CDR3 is CASSVPPQGPYEQYF. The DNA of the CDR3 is TGTGCCAGCAGCGTACCCCCGCAGGGCCCCTACGAGCAGTACTTC.

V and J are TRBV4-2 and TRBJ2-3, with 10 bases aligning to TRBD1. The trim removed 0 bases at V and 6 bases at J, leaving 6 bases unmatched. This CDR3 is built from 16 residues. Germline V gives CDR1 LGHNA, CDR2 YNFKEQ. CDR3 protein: CASSQDGTGVLDTQYF. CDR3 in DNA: TGTGCCAGCAGCCAAGATGGGACAGGGGTTTTGGATACGCAGTATTTT.

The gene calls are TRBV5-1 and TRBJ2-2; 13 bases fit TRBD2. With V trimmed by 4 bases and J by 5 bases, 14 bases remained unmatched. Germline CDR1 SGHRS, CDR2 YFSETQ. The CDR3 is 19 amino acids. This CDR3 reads CASSVRGPGLAGRTGELFF. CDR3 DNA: TGCGCCAGCAGCGTCAGGGGCCCGGGACTAGCGGGACGAACCGGGGAGCTGTTTTTT.

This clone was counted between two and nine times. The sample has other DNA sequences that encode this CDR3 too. The CDR3 region has the DNA TGTGCCAGCAGTTTATACAATGAGCAGTTCTTC. Its protein is CASSLYNEQFF. The J gene is TRBJ2-1, the V gene TRBV27; no clear D gene. Trimming removed 1 base from V and 5 bases from J, with 0 bases in between. The CDR3 is made up of 11 amino acids. Germline lookup yields CDR1 MNHEY and CDR2 SMNVEV (reference sequence).

Here the CDR3 reads CASGFSLNQPQHF. The DNA for the CDR3 is TGCGCCAGCGGATTCTCCCTCAATCAGCCCCAGCATTTT. V is TRBV4-1 and J is TRBJ1-5; D not resolved. V was trimmed by 8 bases and J by 3 bases, leaving 11 bases between them. Looked up from germline, CDR1 is MGHRA and CDR2 is YSYEKL. CDR3 length equals 13 residues.

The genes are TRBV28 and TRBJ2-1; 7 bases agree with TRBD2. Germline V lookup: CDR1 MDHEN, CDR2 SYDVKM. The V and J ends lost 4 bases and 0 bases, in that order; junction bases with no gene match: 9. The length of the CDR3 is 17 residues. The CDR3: CASSSAGLLSSYNEQFF. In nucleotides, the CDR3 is TGTGCCAGCAGTTCGGCGGGACTATTAAGCTCCTACAATGAGCAGTTCTTC.

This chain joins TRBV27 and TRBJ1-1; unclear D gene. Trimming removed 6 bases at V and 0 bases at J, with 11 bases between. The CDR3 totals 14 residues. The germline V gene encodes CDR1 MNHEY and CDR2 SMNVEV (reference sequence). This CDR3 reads CASSLSRMNTEAFF. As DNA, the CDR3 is TGTGCCAGCAGCTTGAGTAGGATGAACACTGAAGCTTTCTTT.